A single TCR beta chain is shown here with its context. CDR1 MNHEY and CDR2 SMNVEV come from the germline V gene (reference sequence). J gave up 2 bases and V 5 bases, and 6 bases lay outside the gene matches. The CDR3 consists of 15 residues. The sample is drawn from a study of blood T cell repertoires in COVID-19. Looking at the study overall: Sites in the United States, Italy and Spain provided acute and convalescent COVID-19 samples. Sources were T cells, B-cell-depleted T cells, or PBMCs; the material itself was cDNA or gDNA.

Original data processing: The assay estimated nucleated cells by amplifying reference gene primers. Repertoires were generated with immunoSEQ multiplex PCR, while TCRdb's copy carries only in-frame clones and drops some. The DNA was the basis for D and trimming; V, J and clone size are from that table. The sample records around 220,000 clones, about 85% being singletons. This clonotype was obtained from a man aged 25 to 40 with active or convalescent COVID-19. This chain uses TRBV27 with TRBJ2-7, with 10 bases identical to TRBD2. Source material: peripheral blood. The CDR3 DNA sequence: TGTGCCAGCAGTAAGGGACTAGCGCAGACCTACGAGCAGTACTTC. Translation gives CASSKGLAQTYEQYF.